This TCR beta chain was sequenced during a study of blood T cell repertoires in COVID-19. Study overall: Spain, Italy and the United States supplied samples that represented acute and convalescent COVID-19. The analysed material was cDNA or gDNA that came from T cells, B-cell-depleted T cells, or PBMCs.

Sequenced by immunoSEQ multiplex PCR; TCRdb stores in-frame clones only, minus some. The sample consists of about 35,000 clones, around 73% of them appearing once. This CDR3 has 15 amino acids. The V and J ends lost 0 bases and 6 bases, in that order; junction bases with no gene match: 4. Germline loops: CDR1 SGDLS, CDR2 YYNGEE. J is TRBJ2-1 and V is TRBV9; TRBD2 matches 9 bases. The source of this sequence is a man at least 80 years old with acute or convalescent COVID-19. The sample was peripheral blood. This chain's CDR3 is CASSVGRGGFNEQFF. The CDR3 bases are TGTGCCAGCAGCGTAGGGCGGGGGGGCTTCAATGAGCAGTTCTTC.